The 21 T cell receptor beta chains reported below all come from one sample, sequenced in a study of CD8 T cells in Susac syndrome. Reverse transcription of about 0.5 to 1 ug RNA used random hexamers. TCRdb passed the immunoSEQ multiplex PCR reads through MiXCR, listing each CDR3 protein once. The table lists about 160,000 distinct CDR3 sequences, just over 90% of them singletons. The sequenced material came from CD4+ T cells from PBMCs. These receptors all come from a human donor in good health.

The chain combines TRBV24-1 with TRBJ1-1; 8 positions agree with TRBD1. The CDR3 runs to 14 residues. The germline CDR1 and CDR2 sequences are KGHDR and SFDVKD. V lost 5 bases, J lost 5 bases, and 6 bases stayed unmatched. The CDR3 nucleotides are TGTGCCACCAGTGGGACAGGGTTTGAGACTGAAGCTTTCTTT. Its translation is CATSGTGFETEAFF.

The chain is built from TRBV3-1 and TRBJ2-1, with D tentatively TRBD2 (5 bases). The CDR3 spans 13 residues. Trimming removed 1 base from V and 6 bases from J, with 7 bases in between. Germline V gene data show CDR1 as LGHDT and CDR2 as YNNKEL (reference sequence). As DNA, the CDR3 is TGTGCCAGCAGCCAAGCTAGCCCCAATGAGCAGTTCTTC. Translation gives CASSQASPNEQFF.

The genes are TRBV6-5 and TRBJ1-4; no clear D. V lost 7 bases, J lost 1 base, and 7 bases lay in between. Germline assignment: CDR1 MNHEY and CDR2 SVGAGI. This CDR3 has 13 amino acids. The CDR3 loop is CASKKGTNEKLFF. In nucleotides, the CDR3 is TGTGCCAGCAAGAAGGGAACTAATGAAAAACTGTTTTTT.

The chain is built from TRBV7-2 and TRBJ2-3, with TRBD2 matching over 14 bases. The J segment lost 5 bases and the V segment lost 1 base, leaving 5 bases of the junction unmatched. Germline V gives CDR1 SGHTA, CDR2 FQGNSA. This CDR3 has 17 residues. The CDR3 DNA is TGTGCCAGCAGCTTAGGGGGACTAGCGGGGGCCGGAGATACGCAGTATTTT. This translates into CASSLGGLAGAGDTQYF.

The chain has TRBV6-5 and TRBJ2-3, with TRBD1 identical over 8 bases. Per germline, CDR1 MNHEY and CDR2 SVGAGI. After removal of 4 bases from V and 5 bases from J, the junction contained 5 bases not matched to a gene. This CDR3 is 14 amino acids long. CDR3 in DNA: TGTGCCAGCAGTTCTGGACAGGGTCGAGATACGCAGTATTTT. Amino acid sequence: CASSSGQGRDTQYF.

This sequence joins TRBV5-4 and TRBJ2-5; TRBD2 agrees at 7 bases. There are 14 residues in the CDR3. J was trimmed by 1 base and V by 0 bases; bases with no gene match: 0. Germline V lookup: CDR1 SGHNT, CDR2 YYREEE (reference sequence). In DNA, the CDR3 is TGTGCCAGCAGCTTGGGACTAGCCCAAGAGACCCAGTACTTC. Translation gives CASSLGLAQETQYF.

This clonotype was recorded only once. The V and J genes are TRBV5-1 and TRBJ2-1; D uncertain. Looked up from germline, CDR1 is SGHRS and CDR2 is YFSETQ. The CDR3 is 13 residues long. The germline V and J ends were trimmed by 0 bases and 3 bases, with 4 bases remaining between them. This CDR3 is CASSLANYNEQFF. The CDR3 DNA is TGCGCCAGCAGCTTGGCAAACTACAATGAGCAGTTCTTC.

This chain uses TRBV3-1 with TRBJ2-7, with 8 bases identical to TRBD1. CDR3 length: 16 residues. Germline values: CDR1 LGHDT, CDR2 YNNKEL (reference sequence). V dropped 4 bases and J dropped 9; count of bases not matched to a gene: 17. The CDR3 DNA follows: TGTGCCAGCAGCCCATTCCTAGGACAGGGTCTTAGGGGGCAGTACTTC. Translating it yields CASSPFLGQGLRGQYF.

CDR3 sequence reads: CASSDGGRNEKLFF. The CDR3, as DNA: TGTGCCAGCAGTGACGGGGGACGTAATGAAAAACTGTTTTTT. The V gene is TRBV2, the J gene TRBJ1-4, with D tentatively TRBD1 (5 bases). Germline V gene lookup returns CDR1 SNHLY and CDR2 FYNNEI. V was pared by 3 bases and J by 4 bases, with 9 bases between. This CDR3 comprises 14 residues.

This clonotype showed up just once. V and J are TRBV10-3 and TRBJ2-7, with 8 positions matching TRBD2. With V trimmed by 6 bases and J by 5 bases, 6 bases remained unmatched. The CDR3 length is 13 residues. Germline loops: CDR1 ENHRY, CDR2 SYGVKD. The CDR3 sequence is CAIRERESNEQYF. CDR3 nucleotides: TGTGCCATCAGAGAGCGGGAGTCGAACGAGCAGTACTTC.

The rearrangement joins TRBV25-1 to TRBJ1-2, with 7 bases identical to TRBD1. Germline lookup yields CDR1 MGHDK and CDR2 SYGVNS. This CDR3 comprises 14 residues. V shed 3 bases and J 2 bases; nucleotides not matched to a gene: 3. As DNA, the CDR3 is TGTGCCAGCAGTGATAAGGGGGCGAACTATGGCTACACCTTC. It codes for CASSDKGANYGYTF.

The chain carries TRBV2 and TRBJ2-1; TRBD1 aligns across 8 bases. CDR3 length equals 15 residues. Germline V gene sequence: CDR1 SNHLY, CDR2 FYNNEI. V was pared by 6 bases and J by 8 bases, with 12 bases of the junction left unmatched. CDR3 DNA sequence: TGTGCCAGCAGCGCCGGACAGGGTAATGCGCATGAGCAGTTCTTC. Protein: CASSAGQGNAHEQFF.

V gene TRBV6-1 combines with J gene TRBJ1-1, with 7 bases aligning to TRBD1. The V gene end was trimmed by 5 bases and the J gene end by 7 bases; junction bases not matched to a gene: 4. Germline assignment: CDR1 MNHNS and CDR2 SASEGT. The CDR3 loop spans 12 amino acids. CDR3 DNA sequence: TGTGCCAGCAGTAAAAACAGGGGTGAAGCTTTCTTT. Protein: CASSKNRGEAFF.

This sequence joins TRBV28 and TRBJ2-7; D tentatively reads TRBD1 or TRBD2 (5 bases each). This CDR3 region has 15 residues. Trimming took 7 bases from V and 3 from J, leaving 19 bases between them. Germline V gives CDR1 MDHEN, CDR2 SYDVKM. CDR3 residues: CASNSNWGRNYEQYF. The CDR3 nucleotides read TGTGCCAGCAACTCAAATTGGGGACGCAACTACGAGCAGTACTTC.

The chain carries TRBV29-1 and TRBJ2-1; possibly TRBD1 or TRBD2 for D (5 bases each). CDR1 SQVTM and CDR2 ANQGSEA come from the germline V gene. The V end was cut by 3 bases, the J end by 7 bases, with 16 bases between. The CDR3 extends over 14 amino acids. Here the CDR3 reads CSVDREGPGNEQFF. Written as DNA, the CDR3 is TGCAGCGTTGATCGTGAGGGACCAGGGAATGAGCAGTTCTTC.

On this clonotype itself: One end of the junction varies from germline; a read error may be responsible. This chain connects TRBV14 to TRBJ1-1, with D unresolved. CDR1 and CDR2 (germline): SGHDN, FVKESK. The CDR3 is made up of 13 amino acids. The CDR3, as DNA: TGTGCCAGCATCCAAGGGCTCTTTACTGAAGCTTTCTTT. Amino acids: CASIQGLFTEAFF.

This rearrangement joins TRBV7-8 to TRBJ2-7, with 10 nucleotides matching TRBD2. The CDR3 is 15 amino acids. Germline V gene lookup returns CDR1 SGHVS and CDR2 FQNEAQ. V lost 4 bases, J lost 1 base, and 4 bases stayed unmatched. The CDR3: CASSYTSGTSYEQYF. The CDR3 DNA reads TGTGCCAGCAGCTACACTAGCGGGACATCCTACGAGCAGTACTTC.

DNA for the CDR3: TGTGCCACCAGTGATTCATCAGGTCTTAGGACCCAGTACTTC. Translating it yields CATSDSSGLRTQYF. V and J are TRBV24-1 and TRBJ2-5; D is unclear. The V and J ends lost 2 bases and 7 bases respectively, with 13 bases between them. The germline V gene has CDR1 KGHDR and CDR2 SFDVKD. The CDR3 sequence is 14 residues long.

The chain recombines TRBV10-2 with TRBJ1-1, with a possible D match to TRBD1 (6 bases). Germline assignment: CDR1 WSHSY and CDR2 SAAADI. The length of the CDR3 is 15 residues. With 3 bases removed from V and 1 base from J, the gap between germline ends came to 12 bases. The chain's CDR3 is CASSDTGAGNTEAFF. The CDR3 nucleotides read TGCGCCAGCAGTGATACGGGGGCAGGGAACACTGAAGCTTTCTTT.

CDR3 sequence: CATRLGPNYGYTF. In DNA, the CDR3 is TGTGCCACGAGGCTGGGCCCTAACTATGGCTACACCTTC. J is TRBJ1-2 and V is TRBV2; no clear D gene. The germline V gene encodes CDR1 SNHLY and CDR2 FYNNEI. The ends were cut back, 10 bases at V and 0 bases at J, with 12 bases in the middle. This CDR3 comprises 13 residues.

The chain couples TRBV20-1 to TRBJ1-2; perhaps TRBD1 as D (5 bases). Germline V gives CDR1 DFQATT, CDR2 SNEGSKA (reference sequence). This CDR3 has 11 amino acids. This CDR3 reads CKPRDNYGYTF. The CDR3 DNA follows: TGCAAGCCCAGGGATAACTATGGCTACACCTTC.